This T cell receptor (beta chain) was recorded in a study of blood T cell repertoires in COVID-19. This CDR3 contains 14 residues. V was clipped by 5 bases and J by 1 base, with 11 bases between them. CDR1 SGHNT and CDR2 YENEEA come from the germline V gene. In the source study's methods: The authors estimated nucleated cell counts from reference gene primer amplification. Some clones are missing from TCRdb's copy, which holds only in-frame ones; the method was immunoSEQ multiplex PCR. From that table come the V and J calls and clone size; the DNA was used to work out D and trimming. The table lists around 250,000 clones, 75% to 90% of them singletons.

The TCR originated in a woman in her 70s with COVID-19, enrolled during active disease. The chain joins TRBV11-3 to TRBJ1-1; TRBD1 might be the D (6 bases). Material for sequencing was peripheral blood. This CDR3 is CASSTRTANTEAFF. The CDR3 bases are TGTGCCAGCAGCACCCGGACAGCGAACACTGAAGCTTTCTTT.